The source of this T cell receptor beta chain is a study of blood T cell repertoires in COVID-19. At the level of the study: Samples of COVID-19 (acute and convalescent) were obtained from the United States, Italy and Spain.

This CDR3 spans 16 amino acids. V lost 4 bases and J lost 6, with 22 bases in between. Germline CDR1 is MDHEN and CDR2 is SYDVKM. Sequencing was performed with immunoSEQ multiplex PCR; in TCRdb, only in-frame clones are kept and a portion is missing. The repertoire holds 200,000 to 300,000 clones, roughly four fifths seen once, with around 3.4% in the top ten. This rearrangement joins TRBV28 to TRBJ2-7; D not resolved. The sequencing sample was made of peripheral blood. The source of this sequence is a young woman with acute or convalescent COVID-19. CDR3 coding DNA: TGTGCCAGCAGTTCCGTCTCCCTATCTGGTACTACCGAGCAGTACTTC. Its translation is CASSSVSLSGTTEQYF.